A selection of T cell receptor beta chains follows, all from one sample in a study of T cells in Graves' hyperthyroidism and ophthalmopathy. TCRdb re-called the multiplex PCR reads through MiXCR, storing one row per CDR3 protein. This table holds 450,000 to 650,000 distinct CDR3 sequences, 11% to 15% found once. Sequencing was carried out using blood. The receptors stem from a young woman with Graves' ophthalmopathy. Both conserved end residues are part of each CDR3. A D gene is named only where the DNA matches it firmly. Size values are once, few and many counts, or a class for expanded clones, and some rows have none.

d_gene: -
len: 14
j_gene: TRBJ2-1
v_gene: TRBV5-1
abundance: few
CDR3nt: TGCGCCAGCAGCTACCAGCAACTAGAGGATGAGCAGTTCTTC
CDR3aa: CASSYQQLEDEQFF

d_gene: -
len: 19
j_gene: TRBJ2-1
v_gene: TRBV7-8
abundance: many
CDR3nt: TGTGCCAGCAGCTTACCCCAAGTCAGGACTACAAGCTCCTACAATGAGCAGTTCTTC
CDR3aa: CASSLPQVRTTSSYNEQFF

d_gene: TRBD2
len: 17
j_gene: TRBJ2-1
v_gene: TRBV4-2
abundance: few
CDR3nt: TGTGCCAGCAGCCATGGGAGCGGGAGGGGGGACTACAATGAGCAGTTCTTC
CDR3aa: CASSHGSGRGDYNEQFF

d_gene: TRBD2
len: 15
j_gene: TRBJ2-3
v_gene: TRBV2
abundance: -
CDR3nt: TGTGCCAGCAGGGGACTAGCGGGATTCACAGATACGCAGTATTTT
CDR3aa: CASRGLAGFTDTQYF

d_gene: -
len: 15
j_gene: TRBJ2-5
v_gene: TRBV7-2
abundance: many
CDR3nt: TGTGCCAGCAGCTTAGTTTCAGCGGACCAAGAGACCCAGTACTTC
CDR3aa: CASSLVSADQETQYF

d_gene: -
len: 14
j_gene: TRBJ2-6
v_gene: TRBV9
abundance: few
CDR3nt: TGTGCCAGCACCAAAAGCTCTGGGGCCAACGTCCTGACTTTC
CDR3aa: CASTKSSGANVLTF

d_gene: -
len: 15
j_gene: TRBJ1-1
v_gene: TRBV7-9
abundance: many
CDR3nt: TGTGCCAGCAGCCCTGTTCTCCGGGAGTACACTGAAGCTTTCTTT
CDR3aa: CASSPVLREYTEAFF

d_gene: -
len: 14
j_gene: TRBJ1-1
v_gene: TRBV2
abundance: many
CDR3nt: TGTGCCAGCAGTGCTTCGCCAGGGGAAACTGAAGCTTTCTTT
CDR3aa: CASSASPGETEAFF

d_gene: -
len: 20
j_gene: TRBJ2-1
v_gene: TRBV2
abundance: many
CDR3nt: TGTGCCAGCAGAAAGAGACAATTTGGCTATGTTTTCATCTCCTACAATGAGCAGTTCTTC
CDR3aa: CASRKRQFGYVFISYNEQFF

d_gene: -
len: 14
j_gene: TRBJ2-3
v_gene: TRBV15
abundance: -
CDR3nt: TGTGCCACCAGCAGAGATAAGGCAACAGATACGCAGTATTTT
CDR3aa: CATSRDKATDTQYF

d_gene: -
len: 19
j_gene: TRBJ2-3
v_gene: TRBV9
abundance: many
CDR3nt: TGTGCCAGCGGGGGGGGCCCATTATGGGGGTCGCGCCTCACAGATACGCAGTATTTT
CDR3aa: CASGGGPLWGSRLTDTQYF

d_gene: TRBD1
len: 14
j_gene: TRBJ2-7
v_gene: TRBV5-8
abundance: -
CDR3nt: TGTGCCAGCAGCTCCCGGACAGGGGATGGGGAGCAGTACTTC
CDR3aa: CASSSRTGDGEQYF

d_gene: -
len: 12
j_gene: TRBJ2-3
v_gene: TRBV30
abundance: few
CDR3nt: TGTGCCTGGACCAAAGGGCGGGCTTTTAAGTATTTT
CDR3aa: CAWTKGRAFKYF

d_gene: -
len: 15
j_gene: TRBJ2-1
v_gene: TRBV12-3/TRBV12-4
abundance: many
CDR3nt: TGTGCCAGCAGTTTAGAAACTAGGACCTACAATGAGCAGTTCTTC
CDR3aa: CASSLETRTYNEQFF

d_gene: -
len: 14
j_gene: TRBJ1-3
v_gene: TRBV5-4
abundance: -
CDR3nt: TGTGCCAGCAGGCCGGACATCTCTGGAAACACCATATATTTT
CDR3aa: CASRPDISGNTIYF

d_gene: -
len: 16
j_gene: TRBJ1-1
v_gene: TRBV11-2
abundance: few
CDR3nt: TGTGCCAGCAGCTTAGACCCACAGGGAGCTCTCGCTGAAGCTTTCTTT
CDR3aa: CASSLDPQGALAEAFF

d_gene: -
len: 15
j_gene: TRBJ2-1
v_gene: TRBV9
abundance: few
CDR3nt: TGTGCCAGCAGCGTAGGAGAGGGATGGTATAATGAGCAGTTCTTC
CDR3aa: CASSVGEGWYNEQFF

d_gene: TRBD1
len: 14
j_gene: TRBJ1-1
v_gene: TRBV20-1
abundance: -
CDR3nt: TGCAGTGCTAGGGTTACAGGGGTCCGCGGTGGAGCTTTCTTT
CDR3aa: CSARVTGVRGGAFF

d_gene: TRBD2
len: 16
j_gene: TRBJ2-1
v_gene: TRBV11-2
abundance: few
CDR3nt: TGTGCCAGCAGCTCGCCGGGACTAGCGGGAGCCGGAATGTTGTTCTTC
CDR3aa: CASSSPGLAGAGMLFF

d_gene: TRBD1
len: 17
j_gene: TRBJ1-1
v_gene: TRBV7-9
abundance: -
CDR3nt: TGTGCCAGCAGCCCTGGGGGGACAGCGAATATTTTTACTGAAGCTTTCTTT
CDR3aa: CASSPGGTANIFTEAFF

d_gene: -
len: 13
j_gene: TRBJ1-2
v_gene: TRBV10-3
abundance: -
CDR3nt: TGTGCCATAGGGAGCAGTACTTTCTATGGCTACACCTTC
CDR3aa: CAIGSSTFYGYTF

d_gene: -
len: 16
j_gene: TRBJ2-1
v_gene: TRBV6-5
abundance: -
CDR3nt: TGTGCCAGCAGTTCCGGCAGGGCGTCCACCTACAATGAGCAGTTCTTC
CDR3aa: CASSSGRASTYNEQFF

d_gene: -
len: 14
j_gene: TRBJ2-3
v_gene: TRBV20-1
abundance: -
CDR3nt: TGCAGTGCTCCTCCGGGGAGTTCTGGGGATACGCAGTATTTT
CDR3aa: CSAPPGSSGDTQYF

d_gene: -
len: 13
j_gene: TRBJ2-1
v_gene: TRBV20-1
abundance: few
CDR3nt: TGCAGTGCTAGGTACCCCACCTACAATGAGCAGTTCTTC
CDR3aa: CSARYPTYNEQFF

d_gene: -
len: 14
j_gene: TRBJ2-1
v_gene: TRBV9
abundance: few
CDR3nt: TGTGCCAGCAGCCTAACCCGGGATTACAATGAGCAGTTCTTC
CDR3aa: CASSLTRDYNEQFF

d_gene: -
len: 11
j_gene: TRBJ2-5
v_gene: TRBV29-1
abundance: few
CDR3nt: TGCAGCGTTGAAAGGGGCAAGGGACAGTACTTC
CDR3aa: CSVERGKGQYF

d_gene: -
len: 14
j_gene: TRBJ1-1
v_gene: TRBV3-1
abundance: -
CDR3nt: TGTGCCAGCAGCTACTGGACGGAGAACACTGAAGCTTTCTTT
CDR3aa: CASSYWTENTEAFF

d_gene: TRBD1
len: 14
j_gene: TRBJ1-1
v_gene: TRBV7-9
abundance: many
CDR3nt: TGTGCCAGCAGCCCAAGACAGGGAGGGGTTGAAGCTTTCTTT
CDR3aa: CASSPRQGGVEAFF

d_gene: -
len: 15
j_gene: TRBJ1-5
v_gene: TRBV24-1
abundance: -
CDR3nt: TGTGCCACCAGTCCCTCCAGGGCAAGCAATCAGCCCCAGCATTTT
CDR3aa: CATSPSRASNQPQHF

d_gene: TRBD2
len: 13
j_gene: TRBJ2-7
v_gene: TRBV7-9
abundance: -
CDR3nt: TGTGCCAGCAGCTACCCGGGACTAGCGGGGCAGTACTTC
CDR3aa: CASSYPGLAGQYF

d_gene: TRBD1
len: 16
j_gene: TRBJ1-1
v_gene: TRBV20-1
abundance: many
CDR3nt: TGCAGTGCTAGAGACGCCGGGACAGGCATGAACACTGAAGCTTTCTTT
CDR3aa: CSARDAGTGMNTEAFF

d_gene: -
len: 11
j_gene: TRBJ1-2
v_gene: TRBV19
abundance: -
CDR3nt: TGTGCCAGTAGTATAAGTGGTGGCTACACCTTC
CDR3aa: CASSISGGYTF

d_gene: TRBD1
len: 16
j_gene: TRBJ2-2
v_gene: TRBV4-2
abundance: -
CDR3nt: TGTGCCAGCAGCCAAGAAAGGACAGGGGTTAGCGGGGAGCTGTTTTTT
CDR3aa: CASSQERTGVSGELFF

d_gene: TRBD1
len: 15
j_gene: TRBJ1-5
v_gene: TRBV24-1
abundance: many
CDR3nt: TGTGCCACCAGTGACCAACAGGGGAGCAATCAGCCCCAGCATTTT
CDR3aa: CATSDQQGSNQPQHF

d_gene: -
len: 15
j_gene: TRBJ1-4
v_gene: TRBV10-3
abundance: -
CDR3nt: TGTGCCATCAGCCAAAGTTTATCAACTAATGAAAAACTGTTTTTT
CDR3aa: CAISQSLSTNEKLFF

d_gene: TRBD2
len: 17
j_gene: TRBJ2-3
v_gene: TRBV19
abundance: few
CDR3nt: TGTGCCAGTAGTACCAGGGGTAGCGGGAGGGCCTTAGATACGCAGTATTTT
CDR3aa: CASSTRGSGRALDTQYF

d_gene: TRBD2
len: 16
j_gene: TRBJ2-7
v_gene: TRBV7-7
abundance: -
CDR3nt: TGTGCTAGCAGCTTCCGGGTAGCGGGAGTTTACTACGAGCAGTACTTC
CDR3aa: CASSFRVAGVYYEQYF

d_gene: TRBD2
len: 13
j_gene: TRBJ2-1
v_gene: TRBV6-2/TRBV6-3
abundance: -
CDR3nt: TGTGCCAGCGGACTAGCAGGATACAATGAGCAGTTCTTC
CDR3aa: CASGLAGYNEQFF

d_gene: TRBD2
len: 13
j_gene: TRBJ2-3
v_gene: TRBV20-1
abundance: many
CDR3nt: TGCAGTGCCCAACCGGGACTAGCGGGAACGCAGTATTTT
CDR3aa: CSAQPGLAGTQYF

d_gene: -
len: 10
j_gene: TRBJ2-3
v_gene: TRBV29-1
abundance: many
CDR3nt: TGCAGCGACGGGCAAGATACGCAGTATTTT
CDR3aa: CSDGQDTQYF

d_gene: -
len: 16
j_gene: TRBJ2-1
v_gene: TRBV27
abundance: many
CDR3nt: TGTGCCAGCGAAGACCAACAAGTGGCTGGAAGGAATGAGCAGTTCTTC
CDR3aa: CASEDQQVAGRNEQFF

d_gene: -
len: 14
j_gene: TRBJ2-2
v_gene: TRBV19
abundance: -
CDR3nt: TGTGCCAGTAGTCCCCATGCAGGCACCGGGGAGCTGTTTTTT
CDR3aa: CASSPHAGTGELFF

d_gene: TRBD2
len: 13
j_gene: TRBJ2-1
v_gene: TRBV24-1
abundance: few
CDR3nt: TGTGCCACCAGTGACCTATCCCGCGGGGGGCAGTTCTTC
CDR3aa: CATSDLSRGGQFF

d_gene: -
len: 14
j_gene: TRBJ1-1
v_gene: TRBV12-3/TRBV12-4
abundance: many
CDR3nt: TGTGCCAGCAGTTTACCGACGACGAACACTGAAGCTTTCTTT
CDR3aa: CASSLPTTNTEAFF

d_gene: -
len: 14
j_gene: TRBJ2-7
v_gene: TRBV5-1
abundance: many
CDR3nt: TGCGCCAGCAGCTTGGACAGGGTGTACGGCGAGCAGTACTTC
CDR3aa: CASSLDRVYGEQYF

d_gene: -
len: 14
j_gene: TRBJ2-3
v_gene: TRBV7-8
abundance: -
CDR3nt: TGTGCCAGCAGCTCCGGAGGGCTTCCAGATACGCAGTATTTT
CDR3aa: CASSSGGLPDTQYF

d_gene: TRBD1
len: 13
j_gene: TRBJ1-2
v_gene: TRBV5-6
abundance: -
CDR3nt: TGTGCCAGCAGCTCAGGGACAGGGGTCGGCTACACCTTC
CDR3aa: CASSSGTGVGYTF

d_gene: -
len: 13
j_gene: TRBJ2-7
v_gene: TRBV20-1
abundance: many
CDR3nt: TGCAGTGCTAGCCCTCTACTAGTGGACGAGCAGTACTTC
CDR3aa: CSASPLLVDEQYF

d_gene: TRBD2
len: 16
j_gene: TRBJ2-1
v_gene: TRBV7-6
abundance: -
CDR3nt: TGTGCCAGCAGCTTAGAACCGGGACTAGCGGCTAATGAGCAGTTCTTC
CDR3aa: CASSLEPGLAANEQFF

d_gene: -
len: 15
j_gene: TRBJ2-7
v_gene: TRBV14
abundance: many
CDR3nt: TGTGCCAGCAGCCCGACTGGGGGCGTGTTCTACGAGCAGTACTTC
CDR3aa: CASSPTGGVFYEQYF

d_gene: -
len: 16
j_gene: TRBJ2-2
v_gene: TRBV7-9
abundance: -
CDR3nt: TGTGCCAGCAGCCGAACTGACCTAGCGAGCGCCGGGGAGCTGTTTTTT
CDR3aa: CASSRTDLASAGELFF

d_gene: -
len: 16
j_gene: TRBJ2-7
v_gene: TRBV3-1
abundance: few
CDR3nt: TGCGCCAGCAGCCAAGACGACACGAGCTACTCCTACGAGCAGTACTTC
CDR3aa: CASSQDDTSYSYEQYF

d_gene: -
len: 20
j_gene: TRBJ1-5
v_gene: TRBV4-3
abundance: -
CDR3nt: TGCGCCAGCAGCCAAGATTCCTTCCGGGCAGCCCTTTATAGCAATCAGCCCCAGCATTTT
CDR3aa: CASSQDSFRAALYSNQPQHF

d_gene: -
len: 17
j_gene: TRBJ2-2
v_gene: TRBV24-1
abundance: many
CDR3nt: TGTGCCACCAGTGACAGGACCGGGACGATGGGCTCCGGGGAGCTGTTTTTT
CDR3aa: CATSDRTGTMGSGELFF

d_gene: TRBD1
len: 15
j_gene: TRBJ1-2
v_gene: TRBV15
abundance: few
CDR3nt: TGTGCCACCAGCAGAGATCGAGCAGGGGGCTATGGCTACACCTTC
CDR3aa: CATSRDRAGGYGYTF

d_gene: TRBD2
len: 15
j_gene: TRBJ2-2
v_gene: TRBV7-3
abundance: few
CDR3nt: TGTGCCAGCAGCCCTACCGGGACTAGCGTCCGGGAGCTGTTTTTT
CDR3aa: CASSPTGTSVRELFF

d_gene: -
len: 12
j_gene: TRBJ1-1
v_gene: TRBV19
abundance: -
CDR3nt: TGTGCCAGTAGTATAGGGGCACTTGAAGCTTTCTTT
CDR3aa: CASSIGALEAFF

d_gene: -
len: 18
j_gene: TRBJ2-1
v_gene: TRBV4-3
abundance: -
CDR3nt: TGCGCCAGCAGCCAAGATTCCCCGTGGGTCGGCCCGGACAATGAGCAGTTCTTC
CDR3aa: CASSQDSPWVGPDNEQFF

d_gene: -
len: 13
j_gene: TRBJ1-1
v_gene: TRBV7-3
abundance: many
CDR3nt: TGTGCCAGCAGCTGGGGGGACAAGGCTGAAGCTTTCTTT
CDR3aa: CASSWGDKAEAFF